This T cell receptor (beta chain) stems from a study of Ad26.COV2.S vaccination and SARS-CoV-2 variants. This clone came up once. The method was immunoSEQ multiplex PCR; TCRdb's version includes in-frame clones alone and lacks a portion of them. The table records around 350,000 clones, around 92% of them present only once. This CDR3 contains 14 residues. The V end lost 6 bases, the J end lost 4 bases, and 16 bases lay between the germline ends. The germline V gene encodes CDR1 SEHNR and CDR2 FQNEAQ (reference sequence). Sequencing used peripheral blood, obtained after recovery from COVID-19. This TCR was sampled from a human donor who had recovered from COVID-19. The chain uses TRBV7-9 and TRBJ2-7, with D possibly TRBD2 on 5 matching bases. CDR3 bases: TGTGCCAGCAGTTCAGGACTCCTAATTTACGAGCAGTACTTC. The encoded protein is CASSSGLLIYEQYF. Variable domain in full (rest from reference TRBV7-9 and TRBJ2-7): DTGVSQNPRHKITKRGQNVTFRCDPISEHNRLYWYRQTLGQGPEFLTYFQNEAQLEKSRLLSDRFSAERPKGSFSTLEIQRTEQGDSAMYLCASSSGLLIYEQYFGPGTRLTVT.